This TCR beta chain appears in the sequencing data of a study of T cells after yellow fever vaccination. Study outcomes and limitations: Abundant contaminating clonotypes from the bulk population could appear in FACS-sorted repertoires.

The CDR3 spans 12 residues. Germline CDR1 and CDR2: MDHEN and SYDVKM. The ends were cut back, 6 bases at V and 5 bases at J, with 10 bases in the middle. As TCR cDNA was made by 5'RACE template switching, a universal primer site and UMIs were added. TCRdb itself ran the 5' RACE reads through MiXCR, one entry per CDR3 protein. The table includes about 220,000 distinct CDR3 sequences, 3% to 3.5% detected once. This clonotype was seen at least ten times. Its antigen remains unidentified. The chain links TRBV28 to TRBJ1-1; no firm D call. The sample in question was CD4+ T cells sorted from PBMCs, obtained 10 days after the yellow fever booster vaccination. The origin of this receptor is a young man who received the YFV17D yellow fever vaccine. CDR3 bases: TGTGCCAGCAGAAAAGTCCAAACTGAAGCTTTCTTT. Translated: CASRKVQTEAFF.